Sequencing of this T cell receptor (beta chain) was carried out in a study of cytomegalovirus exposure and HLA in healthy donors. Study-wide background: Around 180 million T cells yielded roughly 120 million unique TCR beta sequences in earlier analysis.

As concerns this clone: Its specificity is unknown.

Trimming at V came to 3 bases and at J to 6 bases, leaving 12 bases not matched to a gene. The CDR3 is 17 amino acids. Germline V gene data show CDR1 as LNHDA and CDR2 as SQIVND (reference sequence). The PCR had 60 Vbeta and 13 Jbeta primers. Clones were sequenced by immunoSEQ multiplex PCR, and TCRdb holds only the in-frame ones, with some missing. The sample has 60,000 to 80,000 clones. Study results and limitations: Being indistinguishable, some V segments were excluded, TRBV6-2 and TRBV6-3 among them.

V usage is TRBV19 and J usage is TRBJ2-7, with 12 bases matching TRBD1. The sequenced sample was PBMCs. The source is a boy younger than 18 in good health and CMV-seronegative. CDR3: CASSIDPRGTGGPEQYF. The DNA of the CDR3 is TGTGCCAGTAGTATCGATCCTCGAGGGACAGGGGGCCCCGAGCAGTACTTC.